The 25 T cell receptor beta chains below come from one sample, sequenced in a study of cytomegalovirus exposure and HLA in healthy donors. It was with 60 Vbeta and 13 Jbeta primers that the PCR ran. The assay was immunoSEQ multiplex PCR, and TCRdb's table has in-frame clones only and misses some. The sample yields 80,000 to 130,000 clones, about 77% seen once. Source material: PBMCs. These receptors were collected from a woman under 30 in good health and CMV-seropositive.

The V call is TRBV13, the J call TRBJ2-7; 9 bases align to TRBD1. J gave up 3 bases and V 5 bases, and 5 bases lay outside the gene matches. In germline, CDR1 is PRHDT, CDR2 FYEKMQ (reference sequence). The length of the CDR3 is 14 residues. CDR3 nucleotides: TGTGCCAGCAGCCCAAGACAGGGGGGCTACGAGCAGTACTTC. Translated, it gives CASSPRQGGYEQYF. The full variable domain, rest sourced from reference TRBV13 and TRBJ2-7, is AAGVIQSPRHLIKEKRETATLKCYPIPRHDTVYWYQQGPGQDPQFLISFYEKMQSDKGSIPDRFSAQQFSDYHSELNMSSLELGDSALYFCASSPRQGGYEQYFGPGTRLTVT.

This chain uses TRBV7-3 with TRBJ2-5, with TRBD1 matching 11 bases. V shed 5 bases, J shed 5 bases, and the junction held 4 bases outside the gene matches. This CDR3 contains 14 residues. CDR1 is SGHTA, CDR2 FQGTGA, per germline. This CDR3 is CASSAGDRGETQYF. In nucleotides, the CDR3 is TGTGCCAGCAGCGCCGGGGACAGGGGGGAGACCCAGTACTTC.

V and J are TRBV6-6 and TRBJ2-3; tentatively, D is TRBD1 (6 bases). The CDR3 length is 14 residues. Germline-derived CDR1 and CDR2 are MNHNY and SVGAGI (reference sequence). Between the trimmed V and J ends, which lost 5 bases and 3 bases, there was a span of 12 bases. CDR3 nucleotide sequence: TGTGCCAGCAGTCCCCCAGGGGATACAGATACGCAGTATTTT. Its protein product is CASSPPGDTDTQYF.

This clone was counted a few times. Written as DNA, the CDR3 is TGTGCCAGCAGCCAGGCTAGTTCCTACAATGAGCAGTTCTTC. Encoded protein: CASSQASSYNEQFF. This sequence joins TRBV14 and TRBJ2-1; D gene unclear. Germline loops: CDR1 SGHDN, CDR2 FVKESK. V shed 3 bases and J shed 1 base, with 7 bases lying between them. The CDR3 runs to 14 residues.

The chain is built from TRBV2 and TRBJ2-5; D is unclear. Germline CDR1 is SNHLY and CDR2 is FYNNEI. Trimming pared 4 bases from V and 5 bases from J, leaving 5 bases between. The CDR3 is 11 amino acids. CDR3 DNA sequence: TGTGCCAGCAGTGTGAGGGAGACCCAGTACTTC. It yields the protein CASSVRETQYF. Variable domain in full (rest from reference TRBV2 and TRBJ2-5): EPEVTQTPSHQVTQMGQEVILRCVPISNHLYFYWYRQILGQKVEFLVSFYNNEISEKSEIFDDQFSVERPDGSNFTLKIRSTKLEDSAMYFCASSVRETQYFGPGTRLLVL.

CDR3 sequence: CASSLAGLSYNEQFF. The CDR3 bases are TGTGCCAGCAGTCTAGCGGGGCTCTCCTACAATGAGCAGTTCTTC. The chain employs TRBV2 and TRBJ2-1; 9 nucleotides align to TRBD2. Trimming cost V 5 bases and J 0 bases; bases outside gene matches: 2. The CDR3 totals 15 residues. Germline V gene sequence: CDR1 SNHLY, CDR2 FYNNEI.

This clone was recorded a few times. V is TRBV6-1 and J is TRBJ2-7, with D maybe TRBD2 (5 bases). Germline loops: CDR1 MNHNS, CDR2 SASEGT. V was trimmed by 2 bases and J by 1 base, leaving 12 bases between them. The CDR3 covers 15 residues. The CDR3 region is CASSEKEEGSYEQYF. The CDR3 DNA reads TGTGCCAGCAGTGAAAAGGAAGAGGGATCCTACGAGCAGTACTTC.

The rearrangement links TRBV7-9 to TRBJ2-3; the match to TRBD2 covers 7 bases. Looked up from germline, CDR1 is SEHNR and CDR2 is FQNEAQ (reference sequence). J gave up 7 bases and V 5 bases, and 6 bases lay outside the gene matches. The CDR3 has 13 residues. The CDR3 DNA reads as TGTGCCAGCAGCGGCACTAGCGAGAATACGCAGTATTTT. Its translation: CASSGTSENTQYF.

The J gene is TRBJ2-2, the V gene TRBV19, with 9 bases fitting TRBD1. CDR3 length equals 16 residues. J gave up 0 bases and V 3 bases, and 2 bases lay outside the gene matches. The germline V gene has CDR1 LNHDA and CDR2 SQIVND (reference sequence). In DNA, the CDR3 is TGTGCCAGTAGTATCGGGACAGGGACGAACACCGGGGAGCTGTTTTTT. Translating gives CASSIGTGTNTGELFF.

J is TRBJ2-7 and V is TRBV10-3; 9 bases are shared with TRBD2. Trimming removed 0 bases from V and 3 bases from J; junction bases left unmatched: 6. The CDR3 loop spans 16 amino acids. The germline V gene has CDR1 ENHRY and CDR2 SYGVKD. CDR3 sequence reads: CAISESATSGLYEQYF. CDR3 sequence (DNA): TGTGCCATCAGTGAGTCGGCGACTAGCGGTCTCTACGAGCAGTACTTC.

The chain employs TRBV19 and TRBJ1-1; 11 nucleotides match TRBD1. The CDR3 totals 15 residues. Unmatched junction bases numbered 7, after V lost 5 bases and J lost 5 bases. Germline assignment: CDR1 LNHDA and CDR2 SQIVND (reference sequence). The CDR3 DNA reads as TGTGCCAGTAGTCTCGGACAGGGGGCAAGGACTGAAGCTTTCTTT. Translation gives CASSLGQGARTEAFF.

This clone was seen a handful of times. The chain couples TRBV10-3 to TRBJ2-4, with 8 nucleotides matching TRBD2. This CDR3 is built from 17 residues. V shed 4 bases and J 7 bases; nucleotides not matched to a gene: 15. Germline CDR1 and CDR2: ENHRY and SYGVKD. CDR3 sequence (DNA): TGTGCCATCAGTGGGGGGCTAGCGGGTCCTCCCGGGAACATTCAGTACTTC. Encoded protein: CAISGGLAGPPGNIQYF.

The chain has TRBV14 and TRBJ2-5; 8 nucleotides align to TRBD2. CDR3 length equals 13 residues. Germline V lookup: CDR1 SGHDN, CDR2 FVKESK. Unmatched junction bases numbered 12, after V lost 7 bases and J lost 11 bases. The CDR3 protein is CASTPAAGAVQYF. The CDR3 DNA follows: TGTGCCAGCACTCCGGCAGCGGGAGCTGTGCAGTACTTC.

This rearrangement joins TRBV28 to TRBJ1-4, with TRBD1 as a possible D gene (6 bases). The V gene's germline CDR1 is MDHEN and CDR2 SYDVKM. The CDR3 is 14 amino acids. Trimming cost V 5 bases and J 7 bases, with 14 bases left between them. In nucleotides, the CDR3 is TGTGCCAGCAGTCCCGGGACAAGCAGTGAAAAACTGTTTTTT. Translation gives CASSPGTSSEKLFF.

J is TRBJ1-1 and V is TRBV7-8; D may be TRBD1 (6 bases). CDR1 is SGHVS and CDR2 is FQNEAQ in the germline V gene. V gave up 4 bases and J gave up 1 base, with 13 bases separating them. The CDR3 consists of 15 residues. The CDR3 loop reads CASSSAVGANTEAFF. CDR3 DNA: TGTGCCAGCAGCTCCGCGGTGGGGGCGAACACTGAAGCTTTCTTT.

This chain links TRBV7-8 with TRBJ2-1; 10 bases fit TRBD1. The CDR3 is 16 amino acids. V lost 8 bases and J lost 4; bases outside the gene matches: 11. Looked up from germline, CDR1 is SGHVS and CDR2 is FQNEAQ. CDR3 loop: CASHGSRDRGYNEQFF. CDR3 DNA sequence: TGTGCCAGCCATGGTAGCCGGGACAGGGGTTACAATGAGCAGTTCTTC.

This clone was seen a few times. For the CDR3, the DNA is TGTGCCAGCAGTTTTGGGACAGCGAACACCGGGGAGCTGTTTTTT. Translated: CASSFGTANTGELFF. The chain links TRBV28 to TRBJ2-2, with TRBD1 matching 7 bases. CDR1 and CDR2 from the germline V gene are MDHEN and SYDVKM. V shed 3 bases, J shed 0 bases, and the junction held 1 base outside the gene matches. The CDR3 loop spans 15 amino acids.

The CDR3 DNA reads TGTGCCAGCAGCTTAGCGTTTCAGTACCAAGAGACCCAGTACTTC. Translation gives CASSLAFQYQETQYF. The chain carries TRBV7-9 and TRBJ2-5; the D is unclear. V gave up 0 bases and J gave up 0 bases, with 8 bases separating them. Germline CDR1 is SEHNR and CDR2 is FQNEAQ (reference sequence). This CDR3 region has 15 residues.

CDR3: CASRGRTSYNEQFF. The CDR3 DNA sequence: TGCGCCAGCAGGGGGAGGACCTCCTACAATGAGCAGTTCTTC. The rearrangement uses TRBV10-1 and TRBJ2-1; a weak D match, TRBD2 (6 bases). Germline V gives CDR1 WNHNN, CDR2 SYGVQD (reference sequence). Trimming stripped 6 bases from V and 0 bases from J, with 9 bases between. The CDR3 is made up of 14 amino acids.

This clone is medium-sized (0.01 to 0.1%) in the sample. The genes are TRBV7-9 and TRBJ1-5; 7 bases match TRBD1. V lost 5 bases, J lost 2 bases, and 3 bases stayed unmatched. The CDR3 totals 14 residues. Germline values: CDR1 SEHNR, CDR2 FQNEAQ (reference sequence). In DNA form, the CDR3 reads TGTGCCAGCAGCGACGACAGGGGCAATCAGCCCCAGCATTTT. This sequence encodes CASSDDRGNQPQHF. The complete variable domain, with remaining parts taken from reference TRBV7-9 and TRBJ1-5, reads DTGVSQNPRHKITKRGQNVTFRCDPISEHNRLYWYRQTLGQGPEFLTYFQNEAQLEKSRLLSDRFSAERPKGSFSTLEIQRTEQGDSAMYLCASSDDRGNQPQHFGDGTRLSIL.

The J gene is TRBJ2-4, the V gene TRBV27, with D perhaps matching TRBD2 (7 bases). Trimming removed 5 bases at V and 1 base at J, with 24 bases between. Per germline, CDR1 MNHEY and CDR2 SMNVEV (reference sequence). This CDR3 is built from 19 residues. The CDR3: CASSPYQARGAVAKNIQYF. CDR3 nucleotides: TGTGCCAGCAGTCCTTACCAGGCCCGGGGGGCGGTGGCCAAAAACATTCAGTACTTC.

The chain combines TRBV5-1 with TRBJ1-1; 7 bases align to TRBD1. The CDR3 is 13 amino acids. V shed 7 bases, J shed 6 bases, and the junction held 9 bases outside the gene matches. CDR1 SGHRS and CDR2 YFSETQ come from the germline V gene. CDR3 nucleotide sequence: TGCGCCAGCCGACAGACAGGGTACGCTGAAGCTTTCTTT. Translated, it gives CASRQTGYAEAFF.

This clone occurred once. The chain links TRBV28 to TRBJ2-2, with 9 bases fitting TRBD1. Germline assignment: CDR1 MDHEN and CDR2 SYDVKM. CDR3 size: 17 residues. J gave up 0 bases and V 2 bases, and 4 bases lay outside the gene matches. The CDR3: CASSLAGQGANTGELFF. The CDR3 DNA reads as TGTGCCAGCAGTTTAGCGGGACAGGGTGCGAACACCGGGGAGCTGTTTTTT.

This chain links TRBV5-1 with TRBJ2-3; the D gene is possibly TRBD2 (6 bases). Germline V lookup: CDR1 SGHRS, CDR2 YFSETQ. The CDR3 loop spans 15 amino acids. Trimming pared 2 bases from V and 1 base from J, leaving 11 bases between. CDR3 residues: CASSFGGAGTDTQYF. CDR3 bases: TGCGCCAGCAGCTTCGGAGGGGCCGGCACAGATACGCAGTATTTT.

This chain uses TRBV9 with TRBJ2-5, with TRBD2 matching 11 bases. J lost 7 bases, V lost 0 bases, and 8 bases had no gene match. Germline values: CDR1 SGDLS, CDR2 YYNGEE. The CDR3 is 16 amino acids. The CDR3 DNA follows: TGTGCCAGCAGCGTAGGGGGGACTAGCGGAGGTGGGACCCAGTACTTC. This translates into CASSVGGTSGGGTQYF.